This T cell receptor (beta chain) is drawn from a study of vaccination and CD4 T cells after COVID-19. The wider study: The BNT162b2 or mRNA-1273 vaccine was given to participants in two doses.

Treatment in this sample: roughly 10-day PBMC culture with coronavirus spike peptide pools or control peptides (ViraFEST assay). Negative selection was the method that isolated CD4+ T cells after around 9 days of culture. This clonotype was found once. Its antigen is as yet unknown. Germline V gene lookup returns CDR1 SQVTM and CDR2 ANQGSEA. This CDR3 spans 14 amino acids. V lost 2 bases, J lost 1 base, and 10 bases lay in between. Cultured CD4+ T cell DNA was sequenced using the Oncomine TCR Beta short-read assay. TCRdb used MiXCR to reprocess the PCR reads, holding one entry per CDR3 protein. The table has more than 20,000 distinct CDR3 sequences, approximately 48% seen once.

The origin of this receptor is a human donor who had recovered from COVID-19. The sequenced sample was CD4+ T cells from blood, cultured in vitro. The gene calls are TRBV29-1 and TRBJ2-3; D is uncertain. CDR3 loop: CSVEWPPGTDTQYF. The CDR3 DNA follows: TGCAGCGTTGAATGGCCGCCGGGCACAGATACGCAGTATTTT.